One sample yielded the 22 T cell receptor beta chains listed below, sequenced in a study of technical replicates of blood from several donors. Only in-frame clones appear in the TCRdb table, and some are missing; sequencing was by immunoSEQ multiplex PCR. This sample has about 81,000 clones, with 70% to 90% found just once. The specimen sequenced was PBMCs. These receptor sequences come from a human donor in good health. Some clones in this sample may be carry-over from other donors' samples.

The V and J genes are TRBV30 and TRBJ1-2, with no clear D. This CDR3 has 13 residues. The germline V and J ends were trimmed by 0 bases and 7 bases, with 12 bases remaining between them. CDR1 and CDR2 from the germline V gene are GTSNPN and SVGIG (reference sequence). The CDR3 spells CAWSVTRVGGYTF. In nucleotides, the CDR3 is TGTGCCTGGAGTGTAACGCGGGTGGGTGGCTACACCTTC.

The chain joins TRBV7-2 to TRBJ1-1, with a weak D call TRBD1 (5 bases). CDR3 length equals 13 residues. Between the trimmed V and J ends, which lost 3 bases and 4 bases, there was a span of 9 bases. Per germline, CDR1 SGHTA and CDR2 FQGNSA. The CDR3 nucleotides read TGTGCCAGCAGCTTCGGGGGAGGCACTGAAGCTTTCTTT. Translating it yields CASSFGGGTEAFF. Drawing the rest from reference TRBV7-2 and TRBJ1-1, the complete variable domain is GAGVSQSPSNKVTEKGKDVELRCDPISGHTALYWYRQSLGQGLEFLIYFQGNSAPDKSGLPSDRFSAERTGGSVSTLTIQRTQQEDSAVYLCASSFGGGTEAFFGQGTRLTVV.

The chain couples TRBV19 to TRBJ2-7, with 7 bases that match TRBD1. Per germline, CDR1 LNHDA and CDR2 SQIVND (reference sequence). J lost 5 bases, V lost 6 bases, and 7 bases had no gene match. This CDR3 has 13 residues. This CDR3 reads CASSLDRVNEQYF. DNA for the CDR3: TGTGCCAGTAGCCTTGACAGGGTAAACGAGCAGTACTTC.

The chain joins TRBV6-5 to TRBJ1-2; D call uncertain. Trimming removed 5 bases from V and 3 bases from J, with 10 bases in between. The CDR3 covers 13 residues. The germline CDR1 and CDR2 sequences are MNHEY and SVGAGI. The CDR3 DNA sequence: TGTGCCAGCAGTACGAACAGTGACTATGGCTACACCTTC. Translated: CASSTNSDYGYTF.

This chain links TRBV10-3 with TRBJ2-3; the D gene is possibly TRBD2 (6 bases). CDR1 ENHRY and CDR2 SYGVKD come from the germline V gene. The CDR3 has 16 amino acids. Trimming cost V 6 bases and J 0 bases, with 16 bases left between them. The CDR3 DNA reads as TGTGCCATCAGGTCCGGGGGATTGGGAAGCACAGATACGCAGTATTTT. This encodes CAIRSGGLGSTDTQYF.

V usage is TRBV30 and J usage is TRBJ1-1; the D gene is possibly TRBD1 (6 bases). In germline, CDR1 is GTSNPN, CDR2 SVGIG (reference sequence). The CDR3 has 13 amino acids. Trimming stripped 5 bases from V and 2 bases from J, with 12 bases between. Here the CDR3 reads CAWDQGGNTEAFF. In DNA form, the CDR3 reads TGTGCCTGGGACCAAGGGGGTAACACTGAAGCTTTCTTT. The full variable domain, with the rest looked up from reference TRBV30 and TRBJ1-1, is SQTIHQWPATLVQPVGSPLSLECTVEGTSNPNLYWYRQAAGRGLQLLFYSVGIGQISSEVPQNLSASRPQDRQFILSSKKLLLSDSGFYLCAWDQGGNTEAFFGQGTRLTVV.

The chain joins TRBV30 to TRBJ1-2; 8 nucleotides align to TRBD1. The length of the CDR3 is 14 residues. V lost 6 bases, J lost 2 bases, and 8 bases stayed unmatched. Germline-derived CDR1 and CDR2 are GTSNPN and SVGIG (reference sequence). CDR3 amino acids: CACHTRDRNYGYTF. In DNA form, the CDR3 reads TGTGCCTGTCACACTCGGGACAGGAACTATGGCTACACCTTC.

This chain uses TRBV2 with TRBJ1-5; the match to TRBD1 covers 7 bases. This CDR3 has 15 residues. The germline V gene has CDR1 SNHLY and CDR2 FYNNEI. J lost 0 bases, V lost 4 bases, and 3 bases had no gene match. The DNA for the CDR3 is TGTGCCAGCAGTGGGGGGACAGTTAGCAATCAGCCCCAGCATTTT. Translated, it gives CASSGGTVSNQPQHF.

The rearrangement links TRBV6-5 to TRBJ1-2; no reliable D call. V lost 2 bases and J lost 5, with 15 bases in between. This CDR3 region has 15 residues. The germline V gene encodes CDR1 MNHEY and CDR2 SVGAGI. The CDR3 here is CASSYRVVGGYGYTF. As DNA, the CDR3 is TGTGCCAGCAGTTACCGGGTGGTCGGCGGGTATGGCTACACCTTC.

The chain employs TRBV7-2 and TRBJ2-1, with a possible D match to TRBD2 (6 bases). The CDR3 contains 13 residues. V gave up 10 bases and J gave up 7 bases, with 17 bases separating them. Germline V gene data show CDR1 as SGHTA and CDR2 as FQGNSA. Here the CDR3 DNA reads TGTGCCACCCGGGCGGGACTCGGAAATGAGCAGTTCTTC. It specifies CATRAGLGNEQFF.

The chain uses TRBV29-1 and TRBJ2-1, with D uncertain. This CDR3 contains 8 residues. CDR1 is SQVTM, CDR2 ANQGSEA, per germline. CDR3 sequence: CSINEQFF. The CDR3 DNA reads TGCAGTATCAATGAGCAGTTCTTC.

The V and J genes are TRBV7-2 and TRBJ2-3; no reliable D call. CDR1 is SGHTA, CDR2 FQGNSA, per germline. This CDR3 is built from 11 residues. Trimming shortened V by 6 bases and J by 2 bases, and 3 bases separated the two germline ends. The CDR3: CASRATDTQYF. The CDR3 region has the DNA TGTGCCAGCAGGGCCACAGATACGCAGTATTTT.

This chain uses TRBV30 with TRBJ2-5; D perhaps matches TRBD1 (5 bases). This CDR3 has 16 amino acids. CDR1 is GTSNPN, CDR2 SVGIG, per germline (reference sequence). Trimming removed 0 bases at V and 4 bases at J, with 18 bases between. For the CDR3, the DNA is TGTGCCTGGAGTGTAGGTTGGACAACCCGTGGAGAGACCCAGTACTTC. Encoded protein: CAWSVGWTTRGETQYF. Together with reference TRBV30 and TRBJ2-5, the CDR3 gives the full variable domain: SQTIHQWPATLVQPVGSPLSLECTVEGTSNPNLYWYRQAAGRGLQLLFYSVGIGQISSEVPQNLSASRPQDRQFILSSKKLLLSDSGFYLCAWSVGWTTRGETQYFGPGTRLLVL.

The rearrangement links TRBV14 to TRBJ2-1; 9 nucleotides match TRBD1. CDR1 is SGHDN, CDR2 FVKESK, per germline. V was pared by 3 bases and J by 6 bases, with 3 bases of the junction left unmatched. The CDR3 extends over 14 amino acids. The CDR3 reads CASSQMDRGNEQFF. DNA for the CDR3: TGTGCCAGCAGCCAGATGGACAGGGGCAATGAGCAGTTCTTC.

The chain combines TRBV29-1 with TRBJ2-1; D possibly corresponds to TRBD1 (6 bases). Germline CDR1 and CDR2: SQVTM and ANQGSEA. The CDR3 loop spans 14 amino acids. Trimming pared 2 bases from V and 2 bases from J, leaving 10 bases between. CDR3 protein: CSVELSGAYNEQFF. DNA of the CDR3: TGCAGCGTTGAACTGTCAGGGGCCTACAATGAGCAGTTCTTC.

This chain links TRBV6-1 with TRBJ1-3; TRBD1 is a possible D gene (6 bases). Trimming removed 0 bases at V and 2 bases at J, with 11 bases between. This CDR3 is 16 amino acids long. The germline V gene encodes CDR1 MNHNS and CDR2 SASEGT. This CDR3 is CASSEAAGAPGNTIYF. CDR3 in DNA: TGTGCCAGCAGTGAAGCTGCGGGGGCCCCTGGAAACACCATATATTTT.

The V call is TRBV4-3, the J call TRBJ2-7; tentative D call: TRBD2 (5 bases). The CDR3 is made up of 15 amino acids. Germline V CDR1 and CDR2: LGHNA, YSLEER. Trimming took 0 bases from V and 4 from J, leaving 13 bases between them. CDR3 residues: CASSQDSRGSYEQYF. The CDR3 DNA sequence: TGCGCCAGCAGCCAAGATAGCAGAGGGTCTTACGAGCAGTACTTC.

The chain joins TRBV18 to TRBJ1-2, with 9 positions matching TRBD1. Germline CDR1 is KGHSH and CDR2 is LQKENI. V shed 3 bases, J shed 7 bases, and the junction held 9 bases outside the gene matches. This CDR3 spans 15 amino acids. CDR3: CASSPGQGGLGGYTF. CDR3 in DNA: TGTGCCAGCTCACCGGGACAGGGTGGTCTAGGTGGCTACACCTTC.

In this sample, this clone turned up a few times. The chain carries TRBV2 and TRBJ1-1, with a tentative D call TRBD1 (5 bases). The CDR3 totals 15 residues. Per germline, CDR1 SNHLY and CDR2 FYNNEI. The V and J ends lost 2 bases and 0 bases respectively, with 10 bases between them. Written as DNA, the CDR3 is TGTGCCAGCAGTGAATCAGGGCTCATGAACACTGAAGCTTTCTTT. Amino acid sequence: CASSESGLMNTEAFF.

The chain employs TRBV25-1 and TRBJ2-7; D not resolved. The germline V gene encodes CDR1 MGHDK and CDR2 SYGVNS. Trimming took 3 bases from V and 0 from J, leaving 9 bases between them. The CDR3 sequence is 14 residues long. The CDR3 DNA is TGTGCCAGCAGTGATCTGCTTAGCTCCTACGAGCAGTACTTC. Protein product: CASSDLLSSYEQYF.

The chain has TRBV11-2 and TRBJ2-7; 7 positions agree with TRBD2. Germline V gives CDR1 SGHAT, CDR2 FQNNGV. CDR3 size: 16 residues. The V and J ends lost 4 bases and 0 bases, in that order; junction bases with no gene match: 9. The CDR3 bases are TGTGCCAGCAGCTCCCCGTTGGGCGGGAGCTCCTACGAGCAGTACTTC. It specifies CASSSPLGGSSYEQYF. The full variable domain, rest sourced from reference TRBV11-2 and TRBJ2-7, is EAGVAQSPRYKIIEKRQSVAFWCNPISGHATLYWYQQILGQGPKLLIQFQNNGVVDDSQLPKDRFSAERLKGVDSTLKIQPAKLEDSAVYLCASSSPLGGSSYEQYFGPGTRLTVT.

The chain combines TRBV18 with TRBJ1-1; D remains unclear. CDR1 and CDR2 (germline): KGHSH, LQKENI. This CDR3 is 15 amino acids long. V dropped 9 bases and J dropped 0 bases, with 17 bases sitting between them. The CDR3 is CASSLGRHLNTEAFF. The CDR3, as DNA: TGTGCCAGTTCCTTAGGCAGACACCTGAACACTGAAGCTTTCTTT.